The present TCR beta chain was sequenced within a study of T cell changes during pregnancy in multiple sclerosis. The CDR3 runs 14 residues. V was cut by 2 bases and J by 0 bases, with 8 bases left in between. From germline, CDR1 is GTSNPN and CDR2 SVGIG (reference sequence). Measured with immunoSEQ multiplex PCR; TCRdb has only the in-frame clones, and not every one. The sample has approximately 59,000 clones, 90% to 95% seen once; the top ten hold roughly 1.4%. This specimen consisted of peripheral blood, obtained in the third trimester of pregnancy. The clonotype comes from a female donor in good health, enrolled as a control in a pregnancy study. The chain is built from TRBV30 and TRBJ1-3; D unclear. CDR3 nucleotides: TGTGCCTGGAGTTCAGCGTACTCTGGAAACACCATATATTTT. The encoded protein is CAWSSAYSGNTIYF.